The 14 T cell receptor beta chains given below trace back to one sample, sequenced in a study of response to subunit inactivated influenza vaccine. A single record per CDR3 protein comes from TCRdb applying MiXCR to the RT-PCR reads. The sample has around 650,000 distinct CDR3 sequences; approximately 14% are singletons. Sample: PBMCs from blood, taken 11 to 12 days after vaccination. All receptors derive from a man aged 50 to 59 who received an inactivated influenza vaccine.

The chain employs TRBV11-2 and TRBJ2-7; 8 bases match TRBD2. With 7 bases clipped from V and 0 bases from J, the junction kept 11 bases outside the gene matches. Germline V gene sequence: CDR1 SGHAT, CDR2 FQNNGV. This CDR3 spans 16 amino acids. The CDR3 DNA is TGTGCCAGCATGGGACTCGCGGGAGGTCCCTCCTACGAGCAGTACTTC. Its translation: CASMGLAGGPSYEQYF.

This clonotype was observed a handful of times. V gene TRBV4-1 combines with J gene TRBJ1-2; D may be TRBD1 (5 bases). The CDR3 loop spans 14 amino acids. Trimming stripped 0 bases from V and 4 bases from J, with 9 bases between. Looked up from germline, CDR1 is MGHRA and CDR2 is YSYEKL. CDR3 sequence (DNA): TGCGCCAGCAGCCAAGAGGGGGGGATCTATGGCTACACCTTC. As protein: CASSQEGGIYGYTF.

This clonotype was seen ten or more times. The chain recombines TRBV12-3 or TRBV12-4 with TRBJ2-7; 8 bases match TRBD1. J gave up 4 bases and V 1 base, and 3 bases lay outside the gene matches. This CDR3 comprises 14 residues. The CDR3 spells CASSLGTGQYEQYF. CDR3 in DNA: TGTGCCAGCAGTTTAGGGACAGGGCAATACGAGCAGTACTTC.

The gene calls are TRBV12-3 or TRBV12-4 and TRBJ2-2; D is perhaps TRBD1 (6 bases). V lost 6 bases and J lost 4, with 15 bases in between. The CDR3 runs to 15 residues. The CDR3 DNA is TGTGCCAGCAGAGAACCCGGGACATTCACCGGGGAGCTGTTTTTT. This encodes CASREPGTFTGELFF.

The V gene is TRBV18, the J gene TRBJ1-2; the D gene is possibly TRBD1 (6 bases). The V gene lost 5 bases and the J gene lost 10 bases, with 20 bases spanning the gap. The CDR3 runs to 14 residues. The V gene's germline CDR1 is KGHSH and CDR2 LQKENI. Here the CDR3 reads CASSVRQAASDYTF. The CDR3, as DNA: TGTGCCAGCTCAGTTCGACAGGCCGCATCGGACTACACCTTC. Looking up the rest from reference TRBV18 and TRBJ1-2 gives the full variable domain: NAGVMQNPRHLVRRRGQEARLRCSPMKGHSHVYWYRQLPEEGLKFMVYLQKENIIDESGMPKERFSAEFPKEGPSILRIQQVVRGDSAAYFCASSVRQAASDYTFGSGTRLTVV.

J is TRBJ1-5 and V is TRBV18; TRBD1 aligns across 8 bases. Germline CDR1 reads KGHSH; CDR2 reads LQKENI. The CDR3 is 14 residues long. J lost 11 bases, V lost 3 bases, and 9 bases had no gene match. Here the CDR3 DNA reads TGTGCCAGCTCACCTCGACAGGGGCTGGAGACCCAGCATTTT. Protein sequence: CASSPRQGLETQHF.

This clonotype was recorded a few times. The gene calls are TRBV11-1 and TRBJ2-5; 7 bases agree with TRBD2. Trimming took 8 bases from V and 5 from J; bases not matched to a gene: 23. Germline CDR1 is SGHAT and CDR2 is FQDESV (reference sequence). The CDR3 totals 18 residues. The CDR3 DNA sequence: TGTGCCAGCCGTCGTATCGGCTCGCGGCGGGAGTACGGGGAGACCCAGTACTTC. This sequence encodes CASRRIGSRREYGETQYF.

J is TRBJ2-5 and V is TRBV5-1; perhaps TRBD1 as D (6 bases). The CDR3 is 14 residues long. Trimming shortened V by 4 bases and J by 2 bases, and 12 bases separated the two germline ends. CDR1 and CDR2 (germline): SGHRS, YFSETQ. The CDR3 nucleotides read TGCGCCAGCAGCCAGGGGACCCAGCAAGAGACCCAGTACTTC. It codes for CASSQGTQQETQYF.

The chain joins TRBV9 to TRBJ2-3; tentatively, D is TRBD1 (5 bases). Germline V gene lookup returns CDR1 SGDLS and CDR2 YYNGEE. The germline V and J ends were trimmed by 2 bases and 2 bases, with 9 bases remaining between them. The length of the CDR3 is 14 residues. CDR3 nucleotide sequence: TGTGCCAGCAGCGTTCAGGGCAACACAGATACGCAGTATTTT. Its translation: CASSVQGNTDTQYF.

The CDR3 bases are TGTGCCAGCAGTTTAGGGGTAGGGGGGACTCAGCCCCAGCATTTT. As protein: CASSLGVGGTQPQHF. This chain joins TRBV12-3 or TRBV12-4 and TRBJ1-5, with D perhaps matching TRBD1 (6 bases). V was trimmed by 1 base and J by 6 bases, leaving 13 bases between them. The CDR3 has 15 amino acids.

This clonotype was counted a few times. J is TRBJ2-3 and V is TRBV24-1, with D possibly matching TRBD2 (5 bases). The CDR3 runs to 17 residues. Germline V gene lookup returns CDR1 KGHDR and CDR2 SFDVKD. V lost 4 bases and J lost 0, with 16 bases in between. The CDR3 sequence: CATSDPVASRSTDTQYF. Here the CDR3 DNA reads TGTGCCACCAGTGACCCCGTGGCTAGCCGAAGCACAGATACGCAGTATTTT.

This clonotype was found a few times. The chain recombines TRBV20-1 with TRBJ2-6; no clear D. V lost 0 bases to trimming and J lost 0 bases, with 12 bases between them. The germline CDR1 and CDR2 sequences are DFQATT and SNEGSKA (reference sequence). This CDR3 spans 17 amino acids. CDR3 region: CSARDQGSISGANVLTF. CDR3 DNA: TGCAGTGCTAGAGATCAAGGCAGTATCTCTGGGGCCAACGTCCTGACTTTC.

CDR3 in DNA: TGTGCCAGCAGCTTGGAGGGTAGCGGCTCGAGCTCCTACGAGCAGTACTTC. It is translated as CASSLEGSGSSSYEQYF. The V gene is TRBV5-4, the J gene TRBJ2-7, with a weak D call TRBD2 (6 bases). The CDR3 consists of 17 residues. The V gene's germline CDR1 is SGHNT and CDR2 YYREEE (reference sequence). With 0 bases removed from V and 0 bases from J, the gap between germline ends came to 16 bases.

This clonotype was seen only a few times. Written as DNA, the CDR3 is TGCAGCGTACGTCAGGGCGCAGATACGCAGTATTTT. Residues: CSVRQGADTQYF. The chain links TRBV29-1 to TRBJ2-3; possibly TRBD1 for D (5 bases). Trimming stripped 6 bases from V and 4 bases from J, with 11 bases between. The CDR3 consists of 12 residues. Germline V gene lookup returns CDR1 SQVTM and CDR2 ANQGSEA.